These 20 T cell receptor beta chains came from one sample sequenced in a study of post-analysis software for immune sequencing data. Points from the study as a whole: Patients used several TRBV segments, including TRBV5-6, TRBV5-1 and TRBV20-1, more often than controls.

Every TCR beta cDNA library bore unique molecular identifiers. TCRdb fed the PCR reads into MiXCR, producing one record per CDR3 protein. The table includes 500,000 to 600,000 distinct CDR3 sequences, roughly 47% detected once. The antigens for these receptors are not known. Sample: blood. The receptors here all came from a girl between 10 and 17 years old with multiple sclerosis.

The chain has TRBV27 and TRBJ2-7; D unresolved. CDR1 and CDR2 (germline): MNHEY, SMNVEV (reference sequence). V gave up 7 bases and J gave up 6 bases, with 10 bases separating them. The CDR3 covers 11 residues. The CDR3 sequence: CASTKSGEQYF. CDR3 bases: TGTGCCAGCACAAAATCGGGCGAGCAGTACTTC.

The V gene is TRBV10-3, the J gene TRBJ2-5, with D possibly TRBD1 on 5 matching bases. The CDR3 is 15 residues long. Germline-derived CDR1 and CDR2 are ENHRY and SYGVKD. Between the trimmed V and J ends, which lost 5 bases and 2 bases, there was a span of 15 bases. CDR3 region: CAISKIGHEQETQYF. CDR3 in DNA: TGTGCCATCAGTAAAATCGGACACGAGCAAGAGACCCAGTACTTC.

This chain uses TRBV6-5 with TRBJ2-6; 9 bases align to TRBD1. V shed 2 bases and J 5 bases; nucleotides not matched to a gene: 10. CDR1 is MNHEY and CDR2 is SVGAGI in the germline V gene. This CDR3 contains 18 residues. This CDR3 reads CASSYRGTGKLWANVLTF. Written as DNA, the CDR3 is TGTGCCAGCAGTTACAGGGGGACAGGGAAACTCTGGGCCAACGTCCTGACTTTC.

This rearrangement joins TRBV12-3 or TRBV12-4 to TRBJ2-4; either TRBD1 or TRBD2 may supply D (5 bases each). Gene TRBJ2-7 matches the end of the DNA better, so the J call may be wrong. The CDR3 sequence is 14 residues long. The CDR3 here is CASGSVGTAYEQYF. In nucleotides, the CDR3 is TGTGCCAGCGGCTCAGTCGGGACGGCCTACGAGCAGTACTTC.

This clonotype was seen more than once but under ten times. The chain combines TRBV12-3 or TRBV12-4 with TRBJ2-5; the D gene could be TRBD1 or TRBD2 (6 bases each). CDR3 length equals 15 residues. Trimming left V 6 bases short and J 4 bases short, with 18 bases between. CDR3 nucleotide sequence: TGTGCCAGCAGGAACCTAGGGGGGTCGGGAGAGACCCAGTACTTC. The encoded protein is CASRNLGGSGETQYF.

There are a few counts of this clonotype. The V call is TRBV20-1, the J call TRBJ2-5; 9 nucleotides line up with TRBD2. Trimming took 3 bases from V and 2 from J; bases not matched to a gene: 7. Germline V CDR1 and CDR2: DFQATT, SNEGSKA (reference sequence). The CDR3 length is 15 residues. The CDR3 loop is CSARGLAEIQETQYF. In nucleotides, the CDR3 is TGCAGTGCTAGGGGACTAGCAGAAATTCAAGAGACCCAGTACTTC.

In its sample, this clonotype was seen a few times. At one boundary the junction diverges from the germline segment, which might be a read error. The rearrangement uses TRBV20-1 and TRBJ1-6; TRBD1 matches at 8 bases. The CDR3 totals 13 residues. Germline V lookup: CDR1 DFQATT, CDR2 SNEGSKA (reference sequence). CDR3 residues: CSAGGQGNSPPHF. CDR3 in DNA: TGCAGTGCTGGCGGACAGGGTAATTCACCCCCCCACTTT.

Regarding this clonotype: Germline and junction disagree at one end, which may indicate a read error. The CDR3 loop is CAGSFGGYEQYF. CDR3 DNA: TGCGCCGGCAGCTTCGGGGGATACGAGCAGTACTTC. The rearrangement links TRBV5-1 to TRBJ2-5, with D perhaps matching TRBD2 (6 bases). The J call is uncertain, as TRBJ2-7 better fits the DNA end. Germline V gene sequence: CDR1 SGHRS, CDR2 YFSETQ. CDR3 length: 12 residues.

This clonotype was seen only a few times. V and J are TRBV10-3 and TRBJ2-3; 9 nucleotides match TRBD1. J was trimmed by 6 bases and V by 5 bases; bases with no gene match: 9. This CDR3 region has 15 residues. From germline, CDR1 is ENHRY and CDR2 SYGVKD. In DNA form, the CDR3 reads TGTGCCATCAGTTCCGGGACAGGGTACGCTGATACGCAGTATTTT. Translated, it gives CAISSGTGYADTQYF.

This clonotype was counted a few times. V and J are TRBV13 and TRBJ2-1; 7 nucleotides agree with TRBD2. Germline CDR1 reads PRHDT; CDR2 reads FYEKMQ (reference sequence). The ends lost 6 bases at V and 0 bases at J; junction bases unmatched: 20. This CDR3 spans 20 amino acids. The CDR3 DNA sequence: TGTGCCAGCAGACATAACCTTGGGGAGGGAGGCCTGAGCTCCTACAATGAGCAGTTCTTC. Protein sequence: CASRHNLGEGGLSSYNEQFF.

The chain carries TRBV7-9 and TRBJ2-1; TRBD2 is a possible D gene (5 bases). Germline CDR1 reads SEHNR; CDR2 reads FQNEAQ (reference sequence). This CDR3 is built from 15 residues. V was cut by 5 bases and J by 4 bases, with 15 bases left in between. The CDR3 region has the DNA TGTGCCAGCAGCCCCTCGGCTAGCATTTACAATGAGCAGTTCTTC. It specifies CASSPSASIYNEQFF.

The J gene is TRBJ2-7, the V gene TRBV7-2; TRBD2 aligns across 9 bases. The length of the CDR3 is 17 residues. The germline V gene encodes CDR1 SGHTA and CDR2 FQGNSA. The junction had 11 bases not matched to a gene; V was cut back by 2 bases and J by 3 bases. The CDR3 nucleotides read TGTGCCAGCAGCTTAAAACAAAGCGGGAGGACCTTCTACGAGCAGTACTTC. Protein product: CASSLKQSGRTFYEQYF.

The chain recombines TRBV5-1 with TRBJ2-5; 7 positions match TRBD2. The junction had 9 bases not matched to a gene; V was cut back by 7 bases and J by 3 bases. CDR3 length: 14 residues. Looked up from germline, CDR1 is SGHRS and CDR2 is YFSETQ. CDR3 bases: TGCGCCAGCCACCCGGGCGGGGGAAAAGAGACCCAGTACTTC. It is translated as CASHPGGGKETQYF.

This clonotype has a single count. The rearrangement links TRBV6-2 or TRBV6-3 to TRBJ2-1, with 15 bases identical to TRBD2. The CDR3 contains 19 residues. CDR1 is MNHEY and CDR2 is SVGEGT in the germline V gene. V gave up 6 bases and J gave up 3 bases; unmatched junction bases: 12. The CDR3 loop is CASRRTSGRGAIYYNEQFF. The CDR3 coding sequence is TGTGCCAGCAGGCGGACTAGCGGGAGGGGAGCTATTTACTACAATGAGCAGTTCTTC.

This chain uses TRBV7-3 with TRBJ1-2; a possible D gene is TRBD1 (5 bases). Germline CDR1 and CDR2: SGHTA and FQGTGA. CDR3 size: 13 residues. Trimming shortened V by 3 bases and J by 4 bases, and 9 bases separated the two germline ends. The CDR3 spells CASSFGGTYGYTF. As DNA, the CDR3 is TGTGCCAGCAGCTTCGGGGGAACCTATGGCTACACCTTC.

This chain connects TRBV27 to TRBJ1-4; 7 bases agree with TRBD1. The CDR3 runs to 15 residues. V was clipped by 3 bases and J by 7 bases; unmatched bases: 8. Per the germline V gene, CDR1 is MNHEY and CDR2 is SMNVEV (reference sequence). CDR3 sequence (DNA): TGTGCCAGCAGTTTGGAGGCAGGGGGACGTGAAAAACTGTTTTTT. Protein sequence: CASSLEAGGREKLFF.

This chain joins TRBV11-2 and TRBJ2-5; TRBD2 matches at 16 bases. Germline assignment: CDR1 SGHAT and CDR2 FQNNGV. The CDR3 extends over 17 amino acids. The V gene end was trimmed by 5 bases and the J gene end by 5 bases; junction bases not matched to a gene: 8. CDR3 protein: CASSHGTSGRAVETQYF. CDR3 nucleotide sequence: TGTGCCAGCAGCCACGGGACTAGCGGGAGGGCCGTCGAGACCCAGTACTTC.

This rearrangement joins TRBV18 to TRBJ2-5; 9 nucleotides agree with TRBD1. V trimming: 2 bases; J trimming: 4 bases; junction bases outside the gene matches: 5. This CDR3 region has 15 residues. CDR1 is KGHSH and CDR2 is LQKENI in the germline V gene. The CDR3, as DNA: TGTGCCAGCTCACCATCCCCGACAGGGGGAGAGACCCAGTACTTC. Translating gives CASSPSPTGGETQYF.

The rearrangement uses TRBV12-3 or TRBV12-4 and TRBJ2-1; 7 bases align to TRBD1. The CDR3 has 15 amino acids. J was trimmed by 8 bases and V by 5 bases; bases with no gene match: 12. The CDR3 is CASSVLYRGVDEQFF. The CDR3 DNA sequence: TGTGCCAGCAGTGTGCTGTACAGGGGCGTTGATGAGCAGTTCTTC.

This clonotype appeared once. The CDR3 end shows no conserved phenylalanine or tryptophan, and so a read error is likely. V gene TRBV29-1 combines with J gene TRBJ2-5; D tentatively reads TRBD1 or TRBD2 (6 bases each). The germline gives CDR1 SQVTM, CDR2 ANQGSEA. This CDR3 is built from 13 residues. V dropped 4 bases and J dropped 2 bases, with 11 bases sitting between them. CDR3 protein: CSVGGDIQETQYV. The CDR3 DNA sequence: TGCAGCGTTGGGGGGGACATACAAGAGACCCAGTACGTC.